One sample yielded the 32 T cell receptor beta chains listed below, sequenced in a study of post-analysis software for immune sequencing data. Findings of the study overall: In patients, TRBV5-6, TRBV5-1 and TRBV20-1 belonged to 4 or 5 TRBV segments found more frequently than in controls.

Unique molecular identifiers featured in each of the TCR beta cDNA libraries. TCRdb processed the PCR reads anew with MiXCR; each CDR3 protein has one entry. The sample has about 810,000 distinct CDR3 sequences; about 57% are singletons. These receptors' antigens are unknown. Source material: blood. Receptor source: a girl aged 10-17 years with multiple sclerosis.

The chain joins TRBV4-1 to TRBJ2-7; D is ambiguous. The germline V gene has CDR1 MGHRA and CDR2 YSYEKL. V was pared by 0 bases and J by 0 bases, with 9 bases between. The CDR3 is 15 residues long. This chain's CDR3 is CASSQDLVYSYEQYF. The CDR3 DNA is TGCGCCAGCAGCCAAGATCTCGTTTACTCCTACGAGCAGTACTTC.

The V gene is TRBV6-6, the J gene TRBJ2-4, with 11 bases matching TRBD1. The last part of the DNA fits TRBJ2-7 better; the J call may be wrong. The CDR3 consists of 14 residues. Germline CDR1 is MNHNY and CDR2 is SVGAGI (reference sequence). CDR3 sequence (DNA): TGTGCCAGCAGCCGGGACAGGGGGTACGACGAGCAGTACTTC. Encoded protein: CASSRDRGYDEQYF.

In the case of this clonotype: A read error may produce the germline difference seen at one junction end. The chain carries TRBV5-1 and TRBJ2-1; TRBD2 matches 12 bases. The length of the CDR3 is 15 residues. The germline V gene encodes CDR1 SGHRS and CDR2 YFSETQ. The CDR3 here is CASSLLAGGNNEQFF. Written as DNA, the CDR3 is TGTGCCAGCAGCTTACTAGCGGGGGGAAACAATGAGCAGTTCTTC.

The J gene is TRBJ1-6, the V gene TRBV6-5, with 11 bases matching TRBD1. From germline, CDR1 is MNHEY and CDR2 SVGAGI. The CDR3 totals 15 residues. Trimming cost V 6 bases and J 10 bases; bases outside gene matches: 8. CDR3 in amino acids: CASSPGQGGKSPLHF. DNA of the CDR3: TGTGCCAGCAGCCCGGGACAGGGGGGGAAATCACCCCTCCACTTT.

This sequence joins TRBV7-2 and TRBJ2-1; TRBD2 might be the D (5 bases). The CDR3 sequence is 12 residues long. Trimming shortened V by 5 bases and J by 13 bases, and 15 bases separated the two germline ends. Germline CDR1 and CDR2: SGHTA and FQGNSA. The DNA for the CDR3 is TGTGCCAGCAGCCCCCCTCTAGGGAGTCAGTTCTTC. Encoded protein: CASSPPLGSQFF.

The CDR3 is CSAVRGLNTEAFF. CDR3 nucleotide sequence: TGCAGCGCCGTCAGGGGGCTGAACACTGAAGCTTTCTTT. The chain employs TRBV29-1 and TRBJ1-1; 8 positions agree with TRBD1. In germline, CDR1 is SQVTM, CDR2 ANQGSEA. This CDR3 comprises 13 residues. V lost 7 bases to trimming and J lost 0 bases; unmatched junction nucleotides: 4.

The chain joins TRBV10-3 to TRBJ2-4; unclear D gene. Matching the DNA end better, TRBJ2-7 makes the J call doubtful. The CDR3 length is 14 residues. The germline gives CDR1 ENHRY, CDR2 SYGVKD. CDR3: CAISESPTGYEQYF. In nucleotides, the CDR3 is TGTGCCATCAGTGAGTCGCCTACCGGCTACGAGCAGTACTTC.

This clonotype was seen a few times. The V gene is TRBV12-3 or TRBV12-4, the J gene TRBJ2-7, with 7 bases identical to TRBD2. This CDR3 has 13 residues. J gave up 7 bases and V 8 bases, and 11 bases lay outside the gene matches. This CDR3 is CASGRGFSGEQYF. The CDR3 DNA reads TGTGCCAGCGGGAGGGGTTTTTCAGGGGAGCAGTACTTC.

V gene TRBV6-1 combines with J gene TRBJ2-5, with D unresolved. This CDR3 is built from 15 residues. V lost 6 bases and J 5 bases, leaving 19 bases between the germline ends. Looked up from germline, CDR1 is MNHNS and CDR2 is SASEGT. CDR3 nucleotides: TGTGCCAGCAGCCCGGCCGAGCTCCTTCGGGAGACCCAGTACTTC. Protein product: CASSPAELLRETQYF.

V usage is TRBV20-1 and J usage is TRBJ2-7; D may be TRBD1 (6 bases). The CDR3 extends over 13 amino acids. From germline, CDR1 is DFQATT and CDR2 SNEGSKA (reference sequence). The V gene lost 6 bases and the J gene lost 3 bases, with 15 bases spanning the gap. As DNA, the CDR3 is TGCAGTGCGACGAGGGACACAATCTACGAGCAGTACTTC. Amino acid sequence: CSATRDTIYEQYF.

The chain couples TRBV21-1 to TRBJ1-6; the tabulated D call, TRBD1, remains unverified against the DNA. TRBV21-1 is a pseudogene locus. The CDR3 runs to 18 residues. The CDR3 region has the DNA TGTGCCAGCAGCCTCCGGACAGGGCCTAGCTCCTATAATTCACCCCTCCACTTT. This codes for CASSLRTGPSSYNSPLHF.

The chain uses TRBV29-1 and TRBJ1-1; 7 bases are shared with TRBD1. The length of the CDR3 is 13 residues. The germline V gene has CDR1 SQVTM and CDR2 ANQGSEA. V trimming: 3 bases; J trimming: 1 base; junction bases outside the gene matches: 2. The CDR3 region is CSVETGSNTEAFF. The CDR3 DNA is TGCAGCGTTGAGACAGGGTCGAACACTGAAGCTTTCTTT. The variable domain in full, completed from reference TRBV29-1 and TRBJ1-1, reads SAVISQKPSRDICQRGTSLTIQCQVDSQVTMMFWYRQQPGQSLTLIATANQGSEATYESGFVIDKFPISRPNLTFSTLTVSNMSPEDSSIYLCSVETGSNTEAFFGQGTRLTVV.

V usage is TRBV10-3 and J usage is TRBJ2-5; D perhaps matches TRBD1 (5 bases). Germline V gene sequence: CDR1 ENHRY, CDR2 SYGVKD. V gave up 6 bases and J gave up 2 bases, with 13 bases separating them. CDR3 length: 14 amino acids. Written as DNA, the CDR3 is TGTGCCATCAGGGAACGAAGGGGACAAGAGACCCAGTACTTC. Protein sequence: CAIRERRGQETQYF.

The genes are TRBV11-2 and TRBJ2-7; 14 bases map to TRBD2. Germline V gene data show CDR1 as SGHAT and CDR2 as FQNNGV. Trimming took 5 bases from V and 0 from J; bases not matched to a gene: 6. The CDR3 has 17 residues. The CDR3 is CASSGLAGGPSSYEQYF. The CDR3 nucleotides read TGTGCCAGCAGCGGACTAGCGGGAGGTCCTTCCTCCTACGAGCAGTACTTC. Supplemented by reference TRBV11-2 and TRBJ2-7, the full variable domain reads EAGVAQSPRYKIIEKRQSVAFWCNPISGHATLYWYQQILGQGPKLLIQFQNNGVVDDSQLPKDRFSAERLKGVDSTLKIQPAKLEDSAVYLCASSGLAGGPSSYEQYFGPGTRLTVT.

This clonotype was counted between two and nine times. J is TRBJ2-4 and V is TRBV29-1; D may correspond to TRBD1 or TRBD2 (6 bases each). Germline assignment: CDR1 SQVTM and CDR2 ANQGSEA. The V gene lost 6 bases and the J gene lost 3 bases, with 15 bases spanning the gap. The CDR3 runs to 14 residues. The CDR3 DNA reads TGCAGCGTCCGGGGGCTAGCTGACAAAAACATTCAGTACTTC. It specifies CSVRGLADKNIQYF.

V is TRBV5-1 and J is TRBJ2-5; 9 nucleotides line up with TRBD2. The junction had 12 bases not matched to a gene; V was cut back by 4 bases and J by 11 bases. Germline loops: CDR1 SGHRS, CDR2 YFSETQ. The CDR3 contains 14 residues. The CDR3 is CASSPSGTHNEQYF. In DNA form, the CDR3 reads TGCGCCAGCAGCCCTAGCGGGACCCACAATGAGCAGTACTTC.

CDR3 bases: TGCAGTGCTAGAGAACCGGGGGGGCAGGGTCAGCCCCAGCATTTT. This translates into CSAREPGGQGQPQHF. The J gene is TRBJ1-5, the V gene TRBV20-1, with D perhaps TRBD1 (6 bases). This CDR3 region has 15 residues. V shed 0 bases and J shed 6 bases, with 15 bases lying between them. In germline, CDR1 is DFQATT, CDR2 SNEGSKA (reference sequence).

This clonotype was counted once. This could be a read error, since a much larger clone is one nucleotide away. V gene TRBV5-1 combines with J gene TRBJ2-4; D call uncertain. This CDR3 has 15 amino acids. V was clipped by 0 bases and J by 2 bases, with 9 bases between them. CDR1 SGHRS and CDR2 YFSETQ come from the germline V gene. CDR3 amino acids: CASSLVPVPKNIQYF. The CDR3 DNA reads TGCGCCAGCAGCTTGGTACCCGTGCCCAAAAACATTCAGTACTTC.

This clonotype has a handful of counts. The rearrangement joins TRBV29-1 to TRBJ2-7; D not certain. Germline loops: CDR1 SQVTM, CDR2 ANQGSEA. Trimming pared 0 bases from V and 5 bases from J, leaving 8 bases between. The CDR3 extends over 12 amino acids. The CDR3 reads CSVEDRADEQYF. Written as DNA, the CDR3 is TGCAGCGTTGAAGATCGGGCGGACGAGCAGTACTTC.

V and J are TRBV20-1 and TRBJ1-2, with 7 bases aligning to TRBD1. The CDR3 totals 14 residues. Germline loops: CDR1 DFQATT, CDR2 SNEGSKA (reference sequence). V dropped 6 bases and J dropped 1; count of bases not matched to a gene: 8. The CDR3 DNA reads as TGCAGTGCGCCGACGACAGGGATTAACTATGGCTACACCTTC. Encoded protein: CSAPTTGINYGYTF.

The chain uses TRBV3-1 and TRBJ2-7, with D possibly TRBD2 on 6 matching bases. With the DNA end fitting TRBJ2-4 better, the J assignment may be wrong. The germline V gene has CDR1 LGHDT and CDR2 YNNKEL (reference sequence). This CDR3 contains 18 residues. CDR3 amino acids: CASSQDPSGYLAKNIQYF. For the CDR3, the DNA is TGTGCCAGCAGCCAAGATCCCAGCGGGTATCTAGCCAAAAACATTCAGTACTTC.

The chain combines TRBV20-1 with TRBJ2-1; 10 nucleotides agree with TRBD2. The ends lost 6 bases at V and 7 bases at J; junction bases unmatched: 9. The V gene's germline CDR1 is DFQATT and CDR2 SNEGSKA (reference sequence). The CDR3 spans 14 residues. The CDR3 spells CSAKSGGAGNEQFF. Written as DNA, the CDR3 is TGCAGTGCGAAAAGCGGGGGGGCCGGGAATGAGCAGTTCTTC.

This chain uses TRBV15 with TRBJ1-1; 8 bases are a match to TRBD1. Trimming cost V 0 bases and J 5 bases; bases outside gene matches: 5. The length of the CDR3 is 15 residues. CDR1 and CDR2 (germline): LNHNV, YYDKDF (reference sequence). CDR3 sequence reads: CATSRDPRQGTEAFF. The CDR3 bases are TGTGCCACCAGCAGAGATCCGAGACAGGGGACTGAAGCTTTCTTT.

V is TRBV7-8 and J is TRBJ2-1; 10 bases match TRBD2. The CDR3 loop spans 16 amino acids. V dropped 0 bases and J dropped 8; count of bases not matched to a gene: 7. Germline CDR1 is SGHVS and CDR2 is FQNEAQ. The CDR3 spells CASSLAQREGRDEQFF. The CDR3 DNA sequence: TGTGCCAGCAGCTTAGCTCAGCGGGAGGGCCGGGATGAGCAGTTCTTC.

The rearrangement uses TRBV7-9 and TRBJ2-5; possible D gene TRBD1, 7 bases. In germline, CDR1 is SEHNR, CDR2 FQNEAQ (reference sequence). V gave up 1 base and J gave up 1 base, with 22 bases separating them. This CDR3 has 19 residues. CDR3 nucleotide sequence: TGTGCCAGCAGCTTAGGACAGGGAGTCACCCGGGGGATCCAAGAGACCCAGTACTTC. Amino acids: CASSLGQGVTRGIQETQYF.

This clonotype has only a few counts. This chain links TRBV29-1 with TRBJ1-2; D is unresolved. The CDR3 is made up of 13 amino acids. The germline V gene encodes CDR1 SQVTM and CDR2 ANQGSEA. Trimming removed 0 bases from V and 11 bases from J, with 16 bases in between. The CDR3 coding sequence is TGCAGCGTTGAAGAACGCACGGTCGACGGGTACACCTTC. Translation gives CSVEERTVDGYTF.

The count of this clonotype is one. The chain has TRBV5-1 and TRBJ2-3, with 15 bases identical to TRBD2. The CDR3 spans 16 residues. CDR1 is SGHRS, CDR2 YFSETQ, per germline. The trim removed 4 bases at V and 5 bases at J, leaving 5 bases unmatched. The CDR3 region has the DNA TGCGCCAGCAGCCAGGGACTAGCGGGAGGAGGAGATACGCAGTATTTT. This gives the protein CASSQGLAGGGDTQYF.

This rearrangement joins TRBV7-8 to TRBJ2-6, with D hard to call. CDR1 is SGHVS and CDR2 is FQNEAQ in the germline V gene. V shed 2 bases and J shed 0 bases, with 17 bases lying between them. The CDR3 is made up of 19 amino acids. The CDR3 reads CASSLRSGLLSSGANVLTF. The CDR3 nucleotides are TGTGCCAGCAGCTTACGTTCAGGCCTCCTAAGCTCTGGGGCCAACGTCCTGACTTTC.

The chain carries TRBV20-1 and TRBJ1-5; 9 positions match TRBD1. Per germline, CDR1 DFQATT and CDR2 SNEGSKA (reference sequence). V lost 3 bases and J lost 4; bases outside the gene matches: 4. The CDR3 sequence is 14 residues long. The CDR3 DNA reads TGCAGTGCTAGTTCCGGGACAGGGAATCAGCCCCAGCATTTT. Protein sequence: CSASSGTGNQPQHF.

This clonotype has only a few counts. The CDR3 DNA sequence: TGTGCCAGCTCACCATCCGACACCCGCGAGCAGTACTTC. It codes for CASSPSDTREQYF. The chain uses TRBV18 and TRBJ2-7; D is unclear. This CDR3 spans 13 amino acids. The germline V and J ends were trimmed by 2 bases and 6 bases, with 11 bases remaining between them. Per the germline V gene, CDR1 is KGHSH and CDR2 is LQKENI.

The genes are TRBV20-1 and TRBJ2-1; the match to TRBD2 covers 7 bases. V was clipped by 2 bases and J by 0 bases; unmatched bases: 10. CDR3 length: 17 residues. The V gene's germline CDR1 is DFQATT and CDR2 SNEGSKA (reference sequence). CDR3 in DNA: TGCAGTGCTAGATCCTACCCCGGCGGGAGCTCCTACAATGAGCAGTTCTTC. It codes for CSARSYPGGSSYNEQFF.

CDR3 sequence: CASSSGSSITDTQYF. In DNA form, the CDR3 reads TGCGCCAGCAGCTCCGGGAGTTCCATCACAGATACGCAGTATTTT. V is TRBV5-1 and J is TRBJ2-3; D is possibly TRBD2 (6 bases). Per germline, CDR1 SGHRS and CDR2 YFSETQ. The CDR3 runs 15 residues. Trimming left V 3 bases short and J 2 bases short, with 13 bases between. Supplemented by reference TRBV5-1 and TRBJ2-3, the full variable domain reads KAGVTQTPRYLIKTRGQQVTLSCSPISGHRSVSWYQQTPGQGLQFLFEYFSETQRNKGNFPGRFSGRQFSNSRSEMNVSTLELGDSALYLCASSSGSSITDTQYFGPGTRLTVL.